This TCR beta chain was found in a study of CD4+ T cells in melanoma. Study-wide findings and caveats: A reported correlation linked neoantigen-specific CD4+ T cells to CD8+, macrophage and B cell function. Reportedly, melanoma neoantigen-specific CD4+ T cells showed varied differentiation states.

Concerning this clone: Its antigen is not known.

The data were produced by immunoSEQ multiplex PCR, yet TCRdb's version contains in-frame clones alone and is incomplete. The sample contains thousands of clones, 60% to 75% of which appear only once. Germline CDR1 MNHNY, CDR2 SVGAGI (reference sequence). The CDR3 length is 16 residues. V shed 6 bases, J shed 8 bases, and the junction held 16 bases outside the gene matches. The source is a human donor with melanoma. Specimen: cells from a culture (not recorded whether cultured in vitro). The chain employs TRBV6-6 and TRBJ1-3; 7 bases agree with TRBD1. CDR3 coding DNA: TGTGCCAGCAGCGATAAGACAGGGAGAGACGGGGACACCATATATTTT. Amino acids: CASSDKTGRDGDTIYF.